Listed here are 5 T cell receptor beta chains from one sample, sequenced in a study of T-cell reconstitution after alpha-beta-depleted transplantation in children. The authors prepared the TCRbeta library with unique molecular identifiers. TCRdb ran MiXCR on the PCR reads and lists one entry per CDR3 protein. The sample has hundreds of thousands of distinct CDR3 sequences; approximately 8.9% are singletons. The starting material was PBMCs, mostly from graft donor cells, obtained 180 days after TCRalphabeta/CD19-depleted stem cell transplant. These receptor sequences come from a male patient aged 10 to 17 who had a stem cell transplant for acute lymphoblastic leukemia, so the T cells may come from the graft donor.

This clonotype was recorded at least ten times. The V gene is TRBV5-1, the J gene TRBJ2-5; D is tentatively TRBD1 or TRBD2 (5 bases each). Trimming removed 0 bases at V and 6 bases at J, with 18 bases between. From germline, CDR1 is SGHRS and CDR2 YFSETQ. This CDR3 region has 16 residues. The CDR3 bases are TGCGCCAGCAGCTTGGTGGCAGGGCAGGAGCGGCAGACCCAGTACTTC. Translated, it gives CASSLVAGQERQTQYF.

This clonotype was detected only a few times. This sequence joins TRBV10-3 and TRBJ2-7; no definite D call. The germline V gene encodes CDR1 ENHRY and CDR2 SYGVKD. V lost 4 bases and J lost 4, with 5 bases in between. CDR3 length: 11 amino acids. The CDR3 DNA reads as TGTGCCATCAGTGGGCAGTACGAGCAGTACGTC. This encodes CAISGQYEQYV.

The gene calls are TRBV18 and TRBJ2-1; no definite D call. Germline values: CDR1 KGHSH, CDR2 LQKENI. This CDR3 comprises 13 residues. V was pared by 3 bases and J by 4 bases, with 7 bases between. The CDR3 coding sequence is TGTGCCAGCTCACCTTCGGATTACAATGAGCAGTTCTTC. This translates into CASSPSDYNEQFF.

This clonotype was seen many times. The rearrangement joins TRBV27 to TRBJ1-1, with 7 bases aligning to TRBD1. The germline CDR1 and CDR2 sequences are MNHEY and SMNVEV (reference sequence). Trimming at V came to 3 bases and at J to 2 bases, leaving 3 bases not matched to a gene. This CDR3 is 14 amino acids long. CDR3 coding DNA: TGTGCCAGCAGTTTGGGGACAGCTAACACTGAAGCTTTCTTT. It is translated as CASSLGTANTEAFF.

There are many counts of this clonotype. The chain combines TRBV18 with TRBJ1-3, with TRBD1 matching 7 bases. The CDR3 consists of 16 residues. Unmatched junction bases numbered 7, after V lost 3 bases and J lost 2 bases. Germline CDR1 is KGHSH and CDR2 is LQKENI. The chain's CDR3 is CASSPRQGVAGNTIYF. In nucleotides, the CDR3 is TGTGCCAGCTCACCCCGACAGGGTGTGGCTGGAAACACCATATATTTT.